The rows below give T cell receptor beta chains drawn from one sample of a study of neoadjuvant nivolumab and ipilimumab in lung cancer. The assay was immunoSEQ multiplex PCR, and TCRdb's table has in-frame clones only and misses some. This sample carries 15,000 to 20,000 clones, about nine tenths of them seen once, and the ten largest clones take approximately 2%. The sequenced sample was peripheral blood, obtained before neoadjuvant nivolumab, alone or with ipilimumab. These receptors were collected from an adult with non-small cell lung cancer. The CDR3 runs from the conserved cysteine through the conserved F or W. A D gene is named only where the DNA matches it firmly. A row's size may be missing; if present it is once, few, many or a size class.

TRBV11-2	TRBJ2-1	.	.	CASSLFGGEQFF
TRBV4-1	TRBJ2-5	.	TRBD1	CASSQDGTAQETQYF
TRBV6-5	TRBJ2-7	.	TRBD2	CASSPGVAGNYEQYF
TRBV11-2	TRBJ1-1	once	.	CASRSPGTEAFF
TRBV7-2	TRBJ2-3	.	.	CASRPRGLKADTQYF
TRBV2	TRBJ1-2	.	.	CASSGTQGYGYTF
TRBV30	TRBJ2-7	.	.	CASGQPYEQYF
TRBV4-2	TRBJ2-3	.	.	CASSQGRADTQYF
TRBV7-9	TRBJ1-2	.	.	CASSLDRGYYGYTF
TRBV4-1	TRBJ2-2	once	.	CASSPGAGASGGELFF
TRBV5-1	TRBJ2-4	.	.	CASSWGLGRLAKNIQYF
TRBV29-1	TRBJ1-1	.	.	CSVNWAGTEAFF
TRBV9	TRBJ2-3	.	.	CASSVGGGITGDTQYF
TRBV30	TRBJ2-3	.	.	CAWSDHAPNTQYF
TRBV30	TRBJ2-7	.	.	CAWSPGFGVYEQYF
TRBV6-5	TRBJ1-1	.	.	CASSTNTEAFF
TRBV4-2	TRBJ2-3	.	.	CASSQESRERIDTQYF
TRBV5-4	TRBJ2-7	few	TRBD2	CASSSGGLAGGYEQYF
TRBV14	TRBJ1-2	.	.	CASSRGTPNYGYTF
TRBV6-5	TRBJ1-1	once	.	CASSRGGGTEAFF
TRBV7-9	TRBJ2-3	.	TRBD2	CASSLGSSGGSDTQYF
TRBV6-1	TRBJ2-7	.	.	CASSEDRAYKYEQYF
TRBV2	TRBJ2-2	.	.	CASSESSLTTGWIGELFF
TRBV4-2	TRBJ1-5	few	.	CASSQDGEQPQHF
TRBV29-1	TRBJ2-7	.	TRBD2	CSGRLAGGYEQYF
TRBV5-1	TRBJ1-4	.	TRBD1	CASSLEDRSNEKLFF
TRBV18	TRBJ2-2	.	TRBD2	CASSPTLAGAQTGELFF
TRBV9	TRBJ1-2	.	.	CASSQTSAGDQGYTF
TRBV7-9	TRBJ2-7	.	TRBD2	CASSLASGSPPEQYF
TRBV9	TRBJ2-1	.	.	CASSPRIFNEQFF
TRBV29-1	TRBJ1-2	few	.	CSVEVTVSSGYTF
TRBV5-1	TRBJ2-7	.	.	CASSFGGRDEQYF
TRBV5-8	TRBJ2-3	.	.	CASSHSTGEDTQYF
TRBV30	TRBJ2-3	.	.	CAWTAGQPGADTQYF
TRBV4-1	TRBJ1-2	.	.	CASSQDAINYGYTF
TRBV29-1	TRBJ2-3	.	TRBD2	CTLAGPSTDTQYF
TRBV7-7	TRBJ2-2	.	.	CASSVPNTGELFF
TRBV28	TRBJ1-5	.	.	CASSSTGRYQPQHF
TRBV7-9	TRBJ1-2	.	.	CASSLGEQSVYTF
TRBV5-1	TRBJ2-3	.	TRBD2	CASSYTTSGNTDTQYF
TRBV5-4	TRBJ1-2	few	TRBD1	CASSAMTGGDYGYTF
TRBV5-5	TRBJ2-3	.	TRBD2	CASSFAGGTDTQYF
TRBV4-3	TRBJ2-5	.	TRBD2	CASSRSRLAGETQYF
TRBV18	TRBJ2-7	.	.	CASSPERSEQYF
TRBV30	TRBJ1-3	once	.	CAWVVGNTIYF
TRBV7-2	TRBJ1-3	once	.	CASSSRTTLSGNTIYF
TRBV5-1	TRBJ1-5	few	.	CASSFGGGQPQHF
TRBV4-3	TRBJ1-3	.	.	CASSQGLGNTIYF